The next 8 T cell receptor beta chains were all read from a single sample in a study of breast tumors, draining lymph nodes, adjacent tissues. Samples came from axillary lymph nodes draining the breast cancer. From the multiplex PCR reads, TCRdb called clonotypes with MiXCR, one entry per CDR3 protein. The sample carries about 180,000 distinct CDR3 sequences, roughly 30% recorded once. The specimen was axillary lymph node tissue. The source is a female donor with breast cancer. Some clones in this sample may be carry-over from other donors' samples.

The rearrangement links TRBV9 to TRBJ1-1; D is unclear. V was trimmed by 4 bases and J by 10 bases, leaving 17 bases between them. The CDR3 runs 13 residues. Per the germline V gene, CDR1 is SGDLS and CDR2 is YYNGEE. The CDR3 DNA sequence: TGTGCCAGCAGCCCTTCGACTAAACCCTCAGCTTTCTTT. This encodes CASSPSTKPSAFF.

Comments on this clonotype: One junction end disagrees with the germline gene, perhaps due to a read error. The chain carries TRBV9 and TRBJ2-1; D call uncertain. Looked up from germline, CDR1 is SGDLS and CDR2 is YYNGEE. CDR3 length: 15 amino acids. CDR3 region: CASSVAPSQNNEQLF. CDR3 nucleotides: TGTGCCAGCAGCGTAGCGCCTAGTCAGAACAATGAGCAGCTCTTC.

The chain recombines TRBV6-2 or TRBV6-3 with TRBJ2-7; the match to TRBD2 covers 11 bases. Germline lookup yields CDR1 MNHEY and CDR2 SVGEGT. With V trimmed by 8 bases and J by 3 bases, 6 bases remained unmatched. This CDR3 comprises 14 residues. CDR3 region: CASEPGTSGYEQYF. The CDR3 DNA reads TGTGCCAGCGAACCCGGGACTAGCGGCTACGAGCAGTACTTC.

This clonotype was found many times. A junction boundary mismatches the germline segment, possibly from a read error. The rearrangement joins TRBV6-5 to TRBJ1-4, with D unresolved. The germline gives CDR1 MNHEY, CDR2 SVGAGI. The CDR3 runs to 15 residues. CDR3 sequence reads: CASSHSEQSNEKLFF. DNA of the CDR3: TGTGCCAGCAGTCACTCGGAACAATCCAATGAAAAACTGTTTTTT.

This clonotype came up a few times. This may come from a read error, since a much larger clone is one base off. The V gene is TRBV20-1, the J gene TRBJ2-1, with no clear D. Germline CDR1 is DFQATT and CDR2 is SNEGSKA (reference sequence). This CDR3 is 11 amino acids long. The CDR3 sequence is CSGGGYNEQSF. In nucleotides, the CDR3 is TGCAGTGGAGGCGGCTACAATGAGCAGTCCTTC.

This clonotype has a handful of counts. V is TRBV6-1 and J is TRBJ1-2, with 9 positions matching TRBD1. The ends lost 2 bases at V and 0 bases at J; junction bases unmatched: 13. Germline assignment: CDR1 MNHNS and CDR2 SASEGT. This CDR3 contains 19 residues. The CDR3 sequence: CASSERFTGTGSANYGYTF. CDR3 bases: TGTGCCAGCAGTGAAAGGTTTACCGGGACAGGGTCCGCTAACTATGGCTACACCTTC.

To note about this clonotype: This may arise from a read error, as a much more abundant clone is one base away. V gene TRBV6-6 combines with J gene TRBJ2-1; D is unresolved. Germline V gene sequence: CDR1 MNHNY, CDR2 SVGAGI (reference sequence). This CDR3 region has 14 residues. The CDR3 region is CASSSPSSYNERFF. CDR3 sequence (DNA): TGTGCCAGCAGTTCACCGAGCTCCTACAATGAGCGGTTCTTC.

This clonotype is a singleton in its sample. It may be a read error: a sequence one base away is much more abundant. The chain carries TRBV5-1 and TRBJ2-5; D not certain. The germline CDR1 and CDR2 sequences are SGHRS and YFSETQ. This CDR3 is built from 12 residues. CDR3 DNA: TGCGTCAGCAGCTTGGACCAAGAGACCCAGTACTTC. Its protein product is CVSSLDQETQYF. The whole variable domain, filled in from reference TRBV5-1 and TRBJ2-5, reads KAGVTQTPRYLIKTRGQQVTLSCSPISGHRSVSWYQQTPGQGLQFLFEYFSETQRNKGNFPGRFSGRQFSNSRSEMNVSTLELGDSALYLCVSSLDQETQYFGPGTRLLVL.